This T cell receptor beta chain appears in the sequencing data of a study of T cells in Graves' hyperthyroidism and ophthalmopathy. Points from the study as a whole: Most expanded thyroid clonotypes above 0.001 also appeared in blood. Ophthalmopathy stood apart from stable hyperthyroidism in a 13 V-J model. The model identified upcoming ophthalmopathy a median about six months ahead of onset.

It was uncontrolled infection, other autoimmune disease, pregnancy or lactation that excluded patients. The sample holds many counts of this clonotype. What it binds is not known. One end of the junction does not line up with germline, which may come from a read error. Amplification of TCR beta CDR3 regions used RNA as the template. The HTBI set primed first-round TCR CDR3 RT-PCR. One entry per CDR3 protein, called by TCRdb with MiXCR from the multiplex PCR reads. The top ten hold 8.2% of the sample, which has just over 550,000 distinct CDR3 sequences, roughly 46% seen once. CDR1 and CDR2 from the germline V gene are SNHLY and FYNNEI. This CDR3 contains 12 residues.

This receptor was obtained from a woman aged 18-35 years with Graves' hyperthyroidism. This rearrangement joins TRBV2 to TRBJ2-7, with D possibly being TRBD1 or TRBD2 (5 bases each). The sample taken for sequencing was peripheral blood or thyroid tissue (not recorded which). CDR3 sequence: CASSDGTFTLLF. The CDR3 DNA is TGTGCCAGCAGTGACGGGACCTTCACGTTACTCTTC.